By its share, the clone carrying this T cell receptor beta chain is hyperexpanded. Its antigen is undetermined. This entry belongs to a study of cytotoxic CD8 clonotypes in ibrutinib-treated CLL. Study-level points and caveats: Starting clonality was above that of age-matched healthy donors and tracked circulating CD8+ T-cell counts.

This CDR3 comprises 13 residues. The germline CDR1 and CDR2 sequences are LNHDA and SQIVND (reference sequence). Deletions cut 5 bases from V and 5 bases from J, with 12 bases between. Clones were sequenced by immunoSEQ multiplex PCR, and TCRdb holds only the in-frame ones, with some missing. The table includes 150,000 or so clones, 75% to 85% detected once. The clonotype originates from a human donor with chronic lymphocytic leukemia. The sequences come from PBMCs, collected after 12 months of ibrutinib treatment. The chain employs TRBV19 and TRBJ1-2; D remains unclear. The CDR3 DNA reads TGTGCCAGTAGTCCTCTAACAGAGTATGGCTACACCTTC. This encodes CASSPLTEYGYTF.